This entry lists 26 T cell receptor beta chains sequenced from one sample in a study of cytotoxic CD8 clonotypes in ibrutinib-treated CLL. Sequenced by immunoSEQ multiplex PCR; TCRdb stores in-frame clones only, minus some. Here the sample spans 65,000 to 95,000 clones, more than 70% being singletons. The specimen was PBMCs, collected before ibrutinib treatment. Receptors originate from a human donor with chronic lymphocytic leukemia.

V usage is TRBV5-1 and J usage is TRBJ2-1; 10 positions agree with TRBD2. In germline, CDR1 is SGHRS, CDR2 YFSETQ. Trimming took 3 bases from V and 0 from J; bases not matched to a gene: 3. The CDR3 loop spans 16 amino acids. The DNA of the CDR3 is TGCGCCAGCAGCTGGACTAGCGGCCACTCCTACAATGAGCAGTTCTTC. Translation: CASSWTSGHSYNEQFF.

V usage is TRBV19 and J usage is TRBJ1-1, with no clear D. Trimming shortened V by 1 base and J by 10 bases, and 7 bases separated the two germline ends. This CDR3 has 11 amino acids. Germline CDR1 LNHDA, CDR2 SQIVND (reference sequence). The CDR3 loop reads CASSIAGLAFF. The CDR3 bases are TGTGCCAGTAGTATAGCTGGGCTAGCTTTCTTT.

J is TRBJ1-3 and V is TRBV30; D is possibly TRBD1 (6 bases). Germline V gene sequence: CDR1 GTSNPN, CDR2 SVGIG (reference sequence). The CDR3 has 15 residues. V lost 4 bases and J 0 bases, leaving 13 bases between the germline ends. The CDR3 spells CAWNRGHSSGNTIYF. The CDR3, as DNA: TGTGCCTGGAATAGGGGACACAGCTCTGGAAACACCATATATTTT. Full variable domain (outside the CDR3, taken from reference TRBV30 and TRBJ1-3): SQTIHQWPATLVQPVGSPLSLECTVEGTSNPNLYWYRQAAGRGLQLLFYSVGIGQISSEVPQNLSASRPQDRQFILSSKKLLLSDSGFYLCAWNRGHSSGNTIYFGEGSWLTVV.

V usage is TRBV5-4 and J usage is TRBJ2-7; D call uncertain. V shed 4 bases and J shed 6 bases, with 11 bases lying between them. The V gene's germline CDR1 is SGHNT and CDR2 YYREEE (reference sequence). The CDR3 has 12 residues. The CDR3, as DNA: TGTGCCAGCAGCCCACTATCATCCGAGCAGTACTTC. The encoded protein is CASSPLSSEQYF.

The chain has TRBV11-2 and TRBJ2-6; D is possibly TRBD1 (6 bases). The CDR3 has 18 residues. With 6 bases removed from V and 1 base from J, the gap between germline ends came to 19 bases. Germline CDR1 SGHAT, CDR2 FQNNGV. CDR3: CASSHNRVGGSGANVLTF. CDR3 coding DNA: TGTGCCAGCAGTCACAACAGGGTTGGCGGGTCTGGGGCCAACGTCCTGACTTTC.

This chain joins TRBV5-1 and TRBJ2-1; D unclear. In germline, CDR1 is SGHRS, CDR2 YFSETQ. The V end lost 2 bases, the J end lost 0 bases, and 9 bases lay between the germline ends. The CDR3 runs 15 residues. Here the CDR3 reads CASSFIRDSYNEQFF. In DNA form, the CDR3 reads TGCGCCAGCAGCTTCATAAGAGACTCCTACAATGAGCAGTTCTTC.

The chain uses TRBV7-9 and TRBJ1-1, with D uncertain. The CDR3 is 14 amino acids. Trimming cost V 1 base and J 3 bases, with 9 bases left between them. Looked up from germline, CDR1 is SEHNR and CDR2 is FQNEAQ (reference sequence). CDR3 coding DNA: TGTGCCAGCAGCTTAGGGGAGGTTGACACTGAAGCTTTCTTT. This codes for CASSLGEVDTEAFF. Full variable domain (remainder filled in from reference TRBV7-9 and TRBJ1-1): DTGVSQNPRHKITKRGQNVTFRCDPISEHNRLYWYRQTLGQGPEFLTYFQNEAQLEKSRLLSDRFSAERPKGSFSTLEIQRTEQGDSAMYLCASSLGEVDTEAFFGQGTRLTVV.

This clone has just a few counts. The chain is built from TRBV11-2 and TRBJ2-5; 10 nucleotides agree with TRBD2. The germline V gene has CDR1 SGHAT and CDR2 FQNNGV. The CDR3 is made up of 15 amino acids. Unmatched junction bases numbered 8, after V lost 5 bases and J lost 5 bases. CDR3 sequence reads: CASSPSGRAVETQYF. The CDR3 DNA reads TGTGCCAGCAGCCCCAGCGGGAGGGCGGTCGAGACCCAGTACTTC.

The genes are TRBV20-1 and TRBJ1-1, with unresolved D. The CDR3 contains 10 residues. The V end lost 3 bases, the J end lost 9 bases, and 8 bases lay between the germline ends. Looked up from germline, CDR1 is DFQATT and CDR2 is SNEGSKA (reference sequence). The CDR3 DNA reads TGCAGTGCTAGTCTCGTGCAAGCTTTCTTT. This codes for CSASLVQAFF.

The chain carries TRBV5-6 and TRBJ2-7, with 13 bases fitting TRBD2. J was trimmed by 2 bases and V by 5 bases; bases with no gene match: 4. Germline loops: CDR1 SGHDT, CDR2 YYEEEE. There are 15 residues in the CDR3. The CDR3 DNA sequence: TGTGCCAGCAGACAGGGACTAGCGGGAACCTACGAGCAGTACTTC. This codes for CASRQGLAGTYEQYF.

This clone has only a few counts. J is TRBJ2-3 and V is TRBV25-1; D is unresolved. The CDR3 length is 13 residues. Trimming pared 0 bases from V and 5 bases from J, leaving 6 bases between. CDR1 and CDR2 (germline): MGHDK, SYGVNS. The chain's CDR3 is CASSEYPEDTQYF. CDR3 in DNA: TGTGCCAGCAGTGAATATCCCGAAGATACGCAGTATTTT.

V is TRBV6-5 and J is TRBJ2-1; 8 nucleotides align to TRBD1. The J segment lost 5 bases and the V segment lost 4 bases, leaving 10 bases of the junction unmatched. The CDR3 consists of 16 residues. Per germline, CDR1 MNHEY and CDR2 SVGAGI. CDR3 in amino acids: CASSSPGQVRDNEQFF. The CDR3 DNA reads TGTGCCAGCAGTTCCCCGGGACAGGTCCGGGACAATGAGCAGTTCTTC.

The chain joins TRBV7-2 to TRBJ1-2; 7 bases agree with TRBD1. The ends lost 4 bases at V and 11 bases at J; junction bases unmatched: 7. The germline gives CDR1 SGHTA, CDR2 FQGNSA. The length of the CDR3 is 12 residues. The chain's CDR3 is CASSSDRVSYTF. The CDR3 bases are TGTGCCAGCAGCTCCGACAGGGTCTCATACACCTTC.

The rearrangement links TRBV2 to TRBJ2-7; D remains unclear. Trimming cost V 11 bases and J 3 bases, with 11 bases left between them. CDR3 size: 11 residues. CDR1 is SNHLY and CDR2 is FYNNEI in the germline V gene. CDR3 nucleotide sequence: TGTGCCGCCTGGGCCAGCTACGAGCAGTACTTC. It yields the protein CAAWASYEQYF.

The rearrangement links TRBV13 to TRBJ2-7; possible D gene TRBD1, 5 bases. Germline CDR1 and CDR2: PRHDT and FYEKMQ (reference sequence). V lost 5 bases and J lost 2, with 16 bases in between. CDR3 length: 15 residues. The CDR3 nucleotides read TGTGCCAGCAGCGTAACAGGCACTCCTCCCTACGAGCAGTACTTC. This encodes CASSVTGTPPYEQYF. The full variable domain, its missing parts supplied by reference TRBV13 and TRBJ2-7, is AAGVIQSPRHLIKEKRETATLKCYPIPRHDTVYWYQQGPGQDPQFLISFYEKMQSDKGSIPDRFSAQQFSDYHSELNMSSLELGDSALYFCASSVTGTPPYEQYFGPGTRLTVT.

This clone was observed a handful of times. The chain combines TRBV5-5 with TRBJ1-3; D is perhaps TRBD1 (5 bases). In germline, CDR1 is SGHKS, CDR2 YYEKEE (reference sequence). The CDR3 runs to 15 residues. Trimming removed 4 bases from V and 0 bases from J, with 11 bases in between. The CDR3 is CASSPVGDSGNTIYF. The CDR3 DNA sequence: TGTGCCAGCAGCCCGGTAGGGGACTCTGGAAACACCATATATTTT.

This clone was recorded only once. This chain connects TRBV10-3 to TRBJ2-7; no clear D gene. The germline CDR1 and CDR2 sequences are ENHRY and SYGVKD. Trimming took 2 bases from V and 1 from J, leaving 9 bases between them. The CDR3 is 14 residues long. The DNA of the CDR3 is TGTGCCATCAGTGAGAGCCAAGTATCCTACGAGCAGTACTTC. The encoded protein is CAISESQVSYEQYF.

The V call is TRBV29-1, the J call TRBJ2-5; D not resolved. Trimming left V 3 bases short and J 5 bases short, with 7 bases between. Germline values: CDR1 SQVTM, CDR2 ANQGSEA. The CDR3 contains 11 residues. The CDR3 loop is CSVDLGETQYF. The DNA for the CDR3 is TGCAGCGTTGACCTAGGGGAGACCCAGTACTTC.

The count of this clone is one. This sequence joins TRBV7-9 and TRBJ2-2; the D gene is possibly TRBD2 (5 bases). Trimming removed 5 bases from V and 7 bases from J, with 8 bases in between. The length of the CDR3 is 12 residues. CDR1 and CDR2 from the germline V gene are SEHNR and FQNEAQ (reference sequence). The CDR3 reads CASSPGVGELFF. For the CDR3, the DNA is TGTGCCAGCAGCCCCGGGGTCGGGGAGCTGTTTTTT.

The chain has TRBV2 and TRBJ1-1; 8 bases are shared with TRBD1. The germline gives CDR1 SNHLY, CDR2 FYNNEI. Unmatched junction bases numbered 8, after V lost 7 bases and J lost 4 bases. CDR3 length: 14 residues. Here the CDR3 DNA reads TGTGCCAGCATTTTCCAGGGGGCGGGCACTGAAGCTTTCTTT. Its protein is CASIFQGAGTEAFF.

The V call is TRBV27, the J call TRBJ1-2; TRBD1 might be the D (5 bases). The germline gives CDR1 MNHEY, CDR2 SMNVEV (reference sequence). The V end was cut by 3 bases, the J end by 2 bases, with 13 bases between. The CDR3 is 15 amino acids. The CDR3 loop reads CASSFWGGLNYGYTF. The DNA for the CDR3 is TGTGCCAGCAGTTTCTGGGGCGGATTAAACTATGGCTACACCTTC.

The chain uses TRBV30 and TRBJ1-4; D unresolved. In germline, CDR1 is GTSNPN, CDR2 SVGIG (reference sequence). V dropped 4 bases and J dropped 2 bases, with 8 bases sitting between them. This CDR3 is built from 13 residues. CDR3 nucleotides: TGTGCCTGGAAGGGCTTTACTAATGAAAAACTGTTTTTT. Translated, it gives CAWKGFTNEKLFF.

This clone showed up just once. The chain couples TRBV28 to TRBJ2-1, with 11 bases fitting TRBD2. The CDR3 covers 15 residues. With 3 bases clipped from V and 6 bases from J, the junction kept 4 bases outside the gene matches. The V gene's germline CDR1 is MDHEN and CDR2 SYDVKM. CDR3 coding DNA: TGTGCCAGCAGTTTGGGGACTAGCGGATCCAATGAGCAGTTCTTC. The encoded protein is CASSLGTSGSNEQFF. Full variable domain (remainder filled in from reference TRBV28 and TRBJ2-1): DVKVTQSSRYLVKRTGEKVFLECVQDMDHENMFWYRQDPGLGLRLIYFSYDVKMKEKGDIPEGYSVSREKKERFSLILESASTNQTSMYLCASSLGTSGSNEQFFGPGTRLTVL.

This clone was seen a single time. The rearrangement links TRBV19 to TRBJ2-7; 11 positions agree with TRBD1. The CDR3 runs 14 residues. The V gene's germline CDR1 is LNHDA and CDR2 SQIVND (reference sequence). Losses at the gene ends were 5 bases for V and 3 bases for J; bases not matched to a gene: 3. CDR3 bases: TGTGCCAGTAGTTGGACAGGGGGCCTCTACGAGCAGTACTTC. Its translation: CASSWTGGLYEQYF.

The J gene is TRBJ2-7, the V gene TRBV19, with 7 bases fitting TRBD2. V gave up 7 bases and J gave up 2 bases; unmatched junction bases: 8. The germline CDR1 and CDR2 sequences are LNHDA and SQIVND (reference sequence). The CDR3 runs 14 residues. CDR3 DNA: TGTGCCAGTATGCGCGGGAGTGGAACCTACGAGCAGTACTTC. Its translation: CASMRGSGTYEQYF.

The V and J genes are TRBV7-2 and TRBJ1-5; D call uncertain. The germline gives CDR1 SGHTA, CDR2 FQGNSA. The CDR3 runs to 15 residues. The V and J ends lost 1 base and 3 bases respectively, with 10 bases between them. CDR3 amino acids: CASSLVGGYNQPQHF. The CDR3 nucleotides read TGTGCCAGCAGCTTAGTAGGAGGGTACAATCAGCCCCAGCATTTT.